The 23 T cell receptor beta chains given below trace back to one sample, sequenced in a study of blood T cell repertoires in COVID-19. Measured with immunoSEQ multiplex PCR; TCRdb has only the in-frame clones, and not every one. The sample has around 100,000 clones; just under 90% are singletons. Sequenced material: peripheral blood. Every receptor here comes from a human donor in a cohort sampled during active COVID-19.

As concerns this clone: The same CDR3 arises from other DNA sequences in this sample as well. The V and J genes are TRBV27 and TRBJ2-1, with 13 positions matching TRBD2. Germline CDR1 MNHEY, CDR2 SMNVEV (reference sequence). The V and J ends lost 2 bases and 5 bases, in that order; junction bases with no gene match: 0. This CDR3 contains 15 residues. CDR3 loop: CASSLGTSGNNEQFF. DNA for the CDR3: TGTGCCAGCAGTTTAGGGACTAGCGGGAACAATGAGCAGTTCTTC.

The J gene is TRBJ2-4, the V gene TRBV29-1; maybe TRBD1 (5 bases). Germline CDR1 is SQVTM and CDR2 is ANQGSEA. This CDR3 has 13 amino acids. The germline V and J ends were trimmed by 0 bases and 6 bases, with 9 bases remaining between them. The CDR3 sequence: CSVEDPGLNIQYF. In DNA, the CDR3 is TGCAGCGTTGAAGATCCAGGGCTAAACATTCAGTACTTC.

The rearrangement uses TRBV20-1 and TRBJ2-4, with 7 bases aligning to TRBD1. The CDR3 loop spans 13 amino acids. Trimming removed 3 bases from V and 6 bases from J; junction bases left unmatched: 5. In germline, CDR1 is DFQATT, CDR2 SNEGSKA (reference sequence). The CDR3 DNA reads TGCAGTGCTAGTCCCAGGGGGATAAACATTCAGTACTTC. Translated, it gives CSASPRGINIQYF.

About this clone itself: The sample holds other DNA sequences that translate to the same CDR3. The CDR3 region is CASSLAPGQGSYEQYF. The CDR3 DNA is TGCGCCAGCAGCTTGGCCCCGGGACAGGGTAGCTACGAGCAGTACTTC. The chain combines TRBV5-1 with TRBJ2-7; 9 nucleotides agree with TRBD1. V was clipped by 0 bases and J by 3 bases; unmatched bases: 7. This CDR3 is 16 amino acids long. Germline CDR1 is SGHRS and CDR2 is YFSETQ.

CDR3 amino acids: CATSRPTAPYEQFF. DNA for the CDR3: TGTGCCACCAGCAGACCGACAGCTCCGTATGAGCAGTTCTTC. The rearrangement uses TRBV15 and TRBJ2-1; possibly TRBD1 for D (5 bases). Between the trimmed V and J ends, which lost 2 bases and 8 bases, there was a span of 13 bases. Germline CDR1 and CDR2: LNHNV and YYDKDF (reference sequence). The CDR3 covers 14 residues.

The CDR3 bases are TGCGCCAGTGACGGCCAGGGCCCTTATTCACCCCTCCACTTT. Residues: CASDGQGPYSPLHF. The gene calls are TRBV10-2 and TRBJ1-6, with TRBD1 as a possible D gene (5 bases). Germline assignment: CDR1 WSHSY and CDR2 SAAADI. V lost 9 bases to trimming and J lost 8 bases, with 17 bases between them. The CDR3 is 14 amino acids.

The chain employs TRBV4-1 and TRBJ1-5; no definite D call. The CDR3 is 13 amino acids. Germline V gives CDR1 MGHRA, CDR2 YSYEKL. The V end lost 0 bases, the J end lost 6 bases, and 6 bases lay between the germline ends. This CDR3 reads CASSQDVRQPQHF. For the CDR3, the DNA is TGCGCCAGCAGCCAAGACGTGCGTCAGCCCCAGCATTTT.

This chain links TRBV19 with TRBJ2-5, with 8 bases matching TRBD1. The germline CDR1 and CDR2 sequences are LNHDA and SQIVND (reference sequence). The CDR3 spans 14 residues. J gave up 5 bases and V 4 bases, and 6 bases lay outside the gene matches. CDR3 protein: CASSRGRGLETQYF. Here the CDR3 DNA reads TGTGCCAGTAGTAGAGGCAGGGGGCTCGAGACCCAGTACTTC.

This chain joins TRBV6-1 and TRBJ2-6; no clear D. Looked up from germline, CDR1 is MNHNS and CDR2 is SASEGT. V dropped 2 bases and J dropped 0 bases, with 5 bases sitting between them. The CDR3 runs 15 residues. The DNA of the CDR3 is TGTGCCAGCAGTGAACAGGTCTCTGGGGCCAACGTCCTGACTTTC. Amino acid sequence: CASSEQVSGANVLTF.

The J gene is TRBJ1-6, the V gene TRBV4-3; 11 nucleotides agree with TRBD1. The CDR3 totals 16 residues. V was pared by 3 bases and J by 10 bases, with 8 bases of the junction left unmatched. Germline loops: CDR1 LGHNA, CDR2 YSLEER. In DNA, the CDR3 is TGCGCCAGCAGCCAGGCTAGGACAGGGGGCCTCTCACCCCTCCACTTT. This codes for CASSQARTGGLSPLHF.

The chain links TRBV19 to TRBJ2-6; D not certain. CDR1 LNHDA and CDR2 SQIVND come from the germline V gene (reference sequence). There are 16 residues in the CDR3. Trimming pared 6 bases from V and 0 bases from J, leaving 12 bases between. CDR3 bases: TGTGCCAGTAGGCTAACGCACCTCTCTGGGGCCAACGTCCTGACTTTC. Its translation: CASRLTHLSGANVLTF.

The chain links TRBV29-1 to TRBJ2-1, with TRBD2 matching 9 bases. This CDR3 contains 14 residues. In germline, CDR1 is SQVTM, CDR2 ANQGSEA. The V segment lost 6 bases and the J segment 9 bases; nucleotides outside the gene matches: 12. CDR3 in amino acids: CSVSTAGGPGEQFF. As DNA, the CDR3 is TGCAGCGTCAGTACTGCGGGAGGGCCAGGTGAGCAGTTCTTC.

J is TRBJ2-3 and V is TRBV30; 9 bases are a match to TRBD2. Germline V CDR1 and CDR2: GTSNPN, SVGIG (reference sequence). The CDR3 contains 16 residues. With 0 bases clipped from V and 2 bases from J, the junction kept 6 bases outside the gene matches. CDR3 region: CAWSVRRGGVTDTQYF. The CDR3 DNA is TGTGCCTGGAGTGTACGGCGGGGGGGTGTCACAGATACGCAGTATTTT.

This clone was recorded once. This chain connects TRBV11-2 to TRBJ1-2; D is undetermined. V gave up 8 bases and J gave up 7 bases, with 20 bases separating them. This CDR3 is built from 14 residues. Germline V gene lookup returns CDR1 SGHAT and CDR2 FQNNGV. CDR3 amino acids: CASGSDGSIGGYTF. CDR3 nucleotides: TGTGCCAGCGGGTCAGACGGGTCGATTGGTGGCTACACCTTC. The full variable domain, with the rest looked up from reference TRBV11-2 and TRBJ1-2, is EAGVAQSPRYKIIEKRQSVAFWCNPISGHATLYWYQQILGQGPKLLIQFQNNGVVDDSQLPKDRFSAERLKGVDSTLKIQPAKLEDSAVYLCASGSDGSIGGYTFGSGTRLTVV.

The V call is TRBV6-6, the J call TRBJ2-5, with TRBD2 matching 8 bases. This CDR3 comprises 12 residues. Germline-derived CDR1 and CDR2 are MNHNY and SVGAGI (reference sequence). V lost 6 bases to trimming and J lost 8 bases; unmatched junction nucleotides: 5. The CDR3 DNA reads as TGTGCCAGCAGAAGCGGGGGCGGTACCCAGTACTTC. Translation: CASRSGGGTQYF.

This chain uses TRBV9 with TRBJ1-6, with TRBD1 identical over 7 bases. Germline-derived CDR1 and CDR2 are SGDLS and YYNGEE. The junction had 6 bases not matched to a gene; V was cut back by 0 bases and J by 0 bases. The CDR3 loop spans 18 amino acids. The CDR3 spells CASSVGETGSSYNSPLHF. CDR3 in DNA: TGTGCCAGCAGCGTAGGTGAGACAGGGAGCTCCTATAATTCACCCCTCCACTTT.

The V gene is TRBV5-1, the J gene TRBJ1-5; TRBD1 is a possible D gene (6 bases). V was shortened by 5 bases and J by 9 bases, with 15 bases between the two germline ends. The CDR3 covers 13 residues. Germline V CDR1 and CDR2: SGHRS, YFSETQ. The CDR3 DNA sequence: TGCGCCAGCAGGAAGGACAGCCTAACGCCCCAGCATTTT. This gives the protein CASRKDSLTPQHF.

This sequence joins TRBV20-1 and TRBJ2-1; no reliable D call. V lost 3 bases and J lost 10, with 25 bases in between. Germline CDR1 is DFQATT and CDR2 is SNEGSKA (reference sequence). The CDR3 length is 16 residues. CDR3 in DNA: TGCAGTGCTAGTCCCCTCCTAGGTCTAGGTTCTTGGGAGCAGTTCTTC. It translates to CSASPLLGLGSWEQFF.

The chain is built from TRBV6-5 and TRBJ2-2, with D possibly matching TRBD1 (5 bases). The germline gives CDR1 MNHEY, CDR2 SVGAGI. V lost 10 bases and J 3 bases, leaving 15 bases between the germline ends. There are 14 residues in the CDR3. The CDR3 nucleotides are TGTGCCACGCAGGGTGCGGAGTACACCGGGGAGCTGTTTTTT. Amino acids: CATQGAEYTGELFF.

This clone appeared once. The chain has TRBV19 and TRBJ2-1; 10 bases are a match to TRBD2. Germline values: CDR1 LNHDA, CDR2 SQIVND (reference sequence). V gave up 3 bases and J gave up 4 bases; unmatched junction bases: 12. The CDR3 runs to 18 residues. CDR3 protein: CASSISRLAGDSYNEQFF. In nucleotides, the CDR3 is TGTGCCAGTAGTATTTCTCGGCTAGCGGGAGATTCTTACAATGAGCAGTTCTTC.

V gene TRBV4-3 combines with J gene TRBJ2-1, with a weak D call TRBD1 (5 bases). V gave up 1 base and J gave up 5 bases, with 9 bases separating them. Germline CDR1 reads LGHNA; CDR2 reads YSLEER. This CDR3 has 14 amino acids. CDR3 sequence reads: CASSQAPTDNEQFF. CDR3 bases: TGCGCCAGCAGCCAAGCCCCGACAGACAATGAGCAGTTCTTC.

This clone has just one count. Here the CDR3 DNA reads TGTGCCAGTAGTACTTCCCCGGGTTCGGAGGCTTTCTTT. The encoded protein is CASSTSPGSEAFF. The rearrangement links TRBV19 to TRBJ1-1, with no clear D. The CDR3 has 13 amino acids. Germline V CDR1 and CDR2: LNHDA, SQIVND (reference sequence). Trimming removed 4 bases at V and 11 bases at J, with 17 bases between.

The genes are TRBV28 and TRBJ2-1, with 9 nucleotides matching TRBD1. There are 15 residues in the CDR3. Germline V gives CDR1 MDHEN, CDR2 SYDVKM. J lost 1 base, V lost 6 bases, and 4 bases had no gene match. CDR3 coding DNA: TGTGCCAGCAGGTCCGGGACAGGGTCCTACAATGAGCAGTTCTTC. Its protein is CASRSGTGSYNEQFF.